Following are 21 T cell receptor beta chains from one sample sequenced in a study of T cells in Graves' hyperthyroidism and ophthalmopathy. Authors of the study amplified TCR beta CDR3 regions from RNA transcripts. HTBI primers were the set used in a first-round RT-PCR of the TCR CDR3. TCRdb recomputed calls from the multiplex PCR reads with MiXCR, one row per CDR3 protein. The sample shows roughly 400,000 distinct CDR3 sequences, about 14% of them seen only once. The sample taken for sequencing was blood. Source of these receptors: a man aged 45-60 years with Graves' ophthalmopathy.

This clonotype has ten or more counts. The chain links TRBV7-2 to TRBJ2-3; TRBD2 matches 10 bases. The ends lost 5 bases at V and 7 bases at J; junction bases unmatched: 12. The germline V gene encodes CDR1 SGHTA and CDR2 FQGNSA. The CDR3 is made up of 16 amino acids. The CDR3 region is CASSPGGAGGPHTQYF. The CDR3 coding sequence is TGTGCCAGCAGCCCCGGTGGAGCGGGAGGGCCCCATACGCAGTATTTT.

This clonotype was seen ten or more times. The J gene is TRBJ1-1, the V gene TRBV6-1; possibly TRBD1 for D (6 bases). Germline V CDR1 and CDR2: MNHNS, SASEGT. This CDR3 region has 15 residues. V was trimmed by 5 bases and J by 1 base, leaving 14 bases between them. The CDR3 loop reads CASSHRQVTNTEAFF. CDR3 bases: TGTGCCAGCAGTCACAGACAGGTCACGAACACTGAAGCTTTCTTT.

This clonotype was recorded many times. This sequence joins TRBV29-1 and TRBJ2-1; 13 bases fit TRBD2. The CDR3 spans 14 residues. Germline assignment: CDR1 SQVTM and CDR2 ANQGSEA. Unmatched junction bases numbered 6, after V lost 6 bases and J lost 7 bases. CDR3 region: CSVIWTSGGNEQFF. CDR3 nucleotide sequence: TGCAGCGTCATATGGACTAGCGGGGGTAATGAGCAGTTCTTC.

This clonotype was seen ten or more times. The V gene is TRBV2, the J gene TRBJ1-1, with 8 positions matching TRBD1. The J segment lost 0 bases and the V segment lost 6 bases, leaving 3 bases of the junction unmatched. Germline CDR1 reads SNHLY; CDR2 reads FYNNEI. The CDR3 runs to 14 residues. This CDR3 reads CASRRDRLNTEAFF. The CDR3 nucleotides are TGTGCCAGCAGACGGGACAGGCTGAACACTGAAGCTTTCTTT.

This clonotype has only a few counts. The rearrangement joins TRBV19 to TRBJ1-1; D perhaps matches TRBD1 (5 bases). The CDR3 is 13 amino acids. Germline assignment: CDR1 LNHDA and CDR2 SQIVND (reference sequence). V lost 7 bases and J lost 2, with 11 bases in between. For the CDR3, the DNA is TGTGCCAGTAACCCGACAGAAAACACTGAAGCTTTCTTT. Protein product: CASNPTENTEAFF.

This clonotype appeared many times. This chain links TRBV5-1 with TRBJ2-1; 9 nucleotides line up with TRBD2. The CDR3 totals 14 residues. Per the germline V gene, CDR1 is SGHRS and CDR2 is YFSETQ. V was clipped by 3 bases and J by 8 bases; unmatched bases: 6. The CDR3 here is CASSSGLAGYEQFF. The CDR3 bases are TGCGCCAGCAGCTCGGGACTAGCTGGATATGAGCAGTTCTTC.

The chain recombines TRBV12-3 or TRBV12-4 with TRBJ1-3, with D hard to call. V lost 1 base and J lost 0, with 7 bases in between. This CDR3 is built from 15 residues. The CDR3 protein is CASSLGSSSGNTIYF. The CDR3 DNA reads as TGTGCCAGCAGTTTAGGGTCCTCCTCTGGAAACACCATATATTTT.

The chain employs TRBV19 and TRBJ2-2; 8 positions agree with TRBD2. The CDR3 extends over 17 amino acids. Germline V gives CDR1 LNHDA, CDR2 SQIVND (reference sequence). V was clipped by 0 bases and J by 6 bases; unmatched bases: 9. The CDR3 loop reads CASSIEPPAGGAGELFF. In DNA form, the CDR3 reads TGTGCCAGTAGTATAGAACCCCCGGCGGGGGGTGCCGGGGAGCTGTTTTTT.

This clonotype was observed many times. The V and J genes are TRBV27 and TRBJ2-7; the D gene is possibly TRBD2 (6 bases). The ends were cut back, 0 bases at V and 3 bases at J, with 12 bases in the middle. The CDR3 totals 15 residues. CDR1 and CDR2 from the germline V gene are MNHEY and SMNVEV (reference sequence). CDR3 nucleotides: TGTGCCAGCAGTTTATCGGGCGGGATTCTCTACGAGCAGTACTTC. Protein sequence: CASSLSGGILYEQYF.

This clonotype appeared a few times. This chain connects TRBV9 to TRBJ2-7, with 8 bases that match TRBD2. Germline V gives CDR1 SGDLS, CDR2 YYNGEE. There are 14 residues in the CDR3. J lost 2 bases, V lost 4 bases, and 5 bases had no gene match. CDR3 sequence (DNA): TGTGCCAGCAGCAATAGCGGGACCCCCTACGAGCAGTACTTC. Translation: CASSNSGTPYEQYF.

This clonotype has a count of ten or more. The CDR3 DNA reads TGTGCCAGCAGCCCATATGGGGGGAGGGCCTGGGGAGATACGCAGTATTTT. Its translation: CASSPYGGRAWGDTQYF. V and J are TRBV11-2 and TRBJ2-3; 7 nucleotides agree with TRBD2. Per germline, CDR1 SGHAT and CDR2 FQNNGV. The CDR3 has 17 amino acids. V was pared by 5 bases and J by 5 bases, with 16 bases of the junction left unmatched.

The chain recombines TRBV5-8 with TRBJ2-3, with 7 bases lining up with TRBD2. Looked up from germline, CDR1 is SGHTS and CDR2 is YDEGEE. V was pared by 4 bases and J by 3 bases, with 8 bases of the junction left unmatched. This CDR3 region has 15 residues. The CDR3 protein is CASSPSGGRTDTQYF. CDR3 DNA: TGTGCCAGCAGCCCCTCCGGCGGGAGAACAGATACGCAGTATTTT.

In its sample, this clonotype was seen a few times. The V gene is TRBV5-1, the J gene TRBJ2-7; tentatively, D is TRBD2 (6 bases). CDR1 is SGHRS, CDR2 YFSETQ, per germline. The CDR3 is made up of 14 amino acids. V was trimmed by 0 bases and J by 7 bases, leaving 14 bases between them. CDR3 bases: TGCGCCAGCAGCTTGGTAGATGCGGGGCGGGAGCAGTACTTC. Protein product: CASSLVDAGREQYF.

This clonotype was seen more than once but under ten times. The CDR3 here is CATNTGGGGRMNTEAFF. As DNA, the CDR3 is TGTGCCACCAATACAGGGGGCGGAGGAAGAATGAACACTGAAGCTTTCTTT. This chain uses TRBV10-3 with TRBJ1-1; 9 bases match TRBD1. J gave up 0 bases and V 10 bases, and 15 bases lay outside the gene matches. Germline CDR1 is ENHRY and CDR2 is SYGVKD. The CDR3 runs 17 residues.

Concerning this clonotype itself: This may stem from a read error, because a much larger clone lies one nucleotide away. V is TRBV20-1 and J is TRBJ2-1, with D tentatively TRBD1 or TRBD2 (5 bases each). The DNA matches TRBJ2-7 better at its end, which makes the J call doubtful. The V gene's germline CDR1 is DFQATT and CDR2 SNEGSKA (reference sequence). The CDR3 runs 14 residues. CDR3 protein: CSAREGTSYNEQYF. CDR3 DNA: TGCAGTGCTAGAGAGGGGACCTCCTACAATGAGCAGTACTTC.

This clonotype came up many times. The chain joins TRBV2 to TRBJ1-5, with a possible D match to TRBD1 (5 bases). From germline, CDR1 is SNHLY and CDR2 FYNNEI. There are 17 residues in the CDR3. V shed 6 bases and J shed 1 base, with 19 bases lying between them. CDR3 in DNA: TGTGCCAGCAGCGGGACCCTGGGGGGTCGAAGCAATCAGCCCCAGCATTTT. This gives the protein CASSGTLGGRSNQPQHF.

The chain joins TRBV10-3 to TRBJ1-3, with 7 nucleotides matching TRBD1. Germline V gene data show CDR1 as ENHRY and CDR2 as SYGVKD. V trimming: 9 bases; J trimming: 0 bases; junction bases outside the gene matches: 5. The CDR3 runs to 14 residues. DNA for the CDR3: TGTGCCATAAGCGGGACAGCCTCTGGAAACACCATATATTTT. It yields the protein CAISGTASGNTIYF.

CDR3 coding DNA: TGCAGCGTTGCCTTTGTGAACACTGAAGCTTTCTTT. It specifies CSVAFVNTEAFF. The chain joins TRBV29-1 to TRBJ1-1; the D is unclear. This CDR3 contains 12 residues. Germline CDR1 and CDR2: SQVTM and ANQGSEA. The V and J ends lost 4 bases and 0 bases respectively, with 6 bases between them.

This clonotype was found once. This may arise from a read error, as a much more abundant clone is one base away. The chain couples TRBV5-1 to TRBJ2-7; 8 nucleotides line up with TRBD1. CDR1 SGHRS and CDR2 YFSETQ come from the germline V gene. The CDR3 runs 15 residues. This chain's CDR3 is CASSSPGQDEWEQYF. DNA of the CDR3: TGTGCCAGCAGCTCACCGGGACAGGATGAATGGGAGCAGTACTTC.

This clonotype was picked up many times. CDR3: CASSPGRVGVSQYF. The CDR3 region has the DNA TGTGCCAGCTCACCGGGCAGGGTGGGTGTATCGCAGTATTTT. The chain carries TRBV18 and TRBJ2-3; TRBD1 is a possible D gene (5 bases). Germline V CDR1 and CDR2: KGHSH, LQKENI. The length of the CDR3 is 14 residues. Trimming left V 3 bases short and J 10 bases short, with 17 bases between.

The table lists this clonotype with a few counts. The rearrangement uses TRBV13 and TRBJ2-7; 9 bases map to TRBD2. With 6 bases clipped from V and 5 bases from J, the junction kept 8 bases outside the gene matches. CDR3 length equals 14 residues. Germline loops: CDR1 PRHDT, CDR2 FYEKMQ (reference sequence). The CDR3 region is CASRIAGAGHEQYF. For the CDR3, the DNA is TGTGCCAGCAGGATAGCGGGAGCGGGGCACGAGCAGTACTTC.